These 24 T cell receptor beta chains were all obtained from the same sample, sequenced in a study of Ad26.COV2.S vaccination and SARS-CoV-2 variants (dated by TCRdb to the early 2020s). The label giving this sample's time point can be read as: individuals recovered from natural SARS-CoV-2 infection. The library came from the immunoSEQ multiplex PCR assay. TCRdb stores this immuneACCESS table with in-frame sequences only. Part of the clones is absent; in the studies checked, under half of the shortfall reflects unresolved V genes, and no reason is known for the rest. Within this sample are around 86,000 clones, with roughly 84% of them counted one time only. In total, the top ten clones hold 15% to 20% of the sample. The source material was peripheral blood, sampled after recovery from COVID-19. These TCRs come from a human donor who had recovered from COVID-19.

J is TRBJ2-1 and V is TRBV18, with D hard to call. Deletions cut 3 bases from V and 5 bases from J, with 8 bases between. The CDR3 contains 13 residues. CDR1 is KGHSH and CDR2 is LQKENI in the germline V gene. CDR3 in DNA: TGTGCCAGCTCACCTCGGAGTGACAATGAGCAGTTCTTC. This codes for CASSPRSDNEQFF.

A remark on this clone: One junction end does not reproduce the germline sequence, and a read error may be involved. The rearrangement links TRBV7-2 to TRBJ2-3; weak D call: TRBD2 (7 bases). The CDR3 runs to 14 residues. The germline V gene encodes CDR1 SGHTA and CDR2 FQGNSA. The chain's CDR3 is CASKTRGGTDTQYF. The CDR3 DNA sequence: TGTGCCAGCAAAACCCGCGGGGGCACCGATACGCAGTATTTT.

V gene TRBV19 combines with J gene TRBJ2-3, with 7 bases identical to TRBD2. Germline trimming cut 5 bases from V and 6 bases from J; bases unmatched to any gene: 11. Germline V gene data show CDR1 as LNHDA and CDR2 as SQIVND (reference sequence). CDR3 length equals 15 residues. This CDR3 reads CASSQSGMSRDTQYF. The CDR3 region has the DNA TGTGCCAGTAGTCAGAGCGGGATGAGTAGGGATACGCAGTATTTT.

The chain couples TRBV27 to TRBJ2-7, with a weak D call TRBD1 (6 bases). CDR3 length equals 12 residues. Trimming removed 6 bases from V and 9 bases from J, with 15 bases in between. Germline V CDR1 and CDR2: MNHEY, SMNVEV (reference sequence). CDR3 nucleotide sequence: TGTGCCAGCAGGCCCCCAGGGGAGCGGCAGTACTTC. Amino acid sequence: CASRPPGERQYF.

The rearrangement links TRBV9 to TRBJ2-2; TRBD2 agrees at 10 bases. The CDR3 length is 17 residues. Germline V lookup: CDR1 SGDLS, CDR2 YYNGEE. Trimming at V came to 0 bases and at J to 2 bases, leaving 4 bases not matched to a gene. The CDR3 DNA reads as TGTGCCAGCAGCGTAGGAGCGGGAGGGATAAACACCGGGGAGCTGTTTTTT. This translates into CASSVGAGGINTGELFF.

Only a few counts were recorded for this clone. The J gene is TRBJ1-5, the V gene TRBV7-2; D is unresolved. The CDR3 has 15 residues. V gave up 1 base and J gave up 0 bases, with 7 bases separating them. Germline CDR1 and CDR2: SGHTA and FQGNSA. The CDR3 loop reads CASSLGQYSNQPQHF. The CDR3 DNA reads TGTGCCAGCAGCTTAGGGCAGTATAGCAATCAGCCCCAGCATTTT.

The rearrangement joins TRBV6-5 to TRBJ2-1; a possible D gene is TRBD2 (5 bases). Germline CDR1 is MNHEY and CDR2 is SVGAGI. V gave up 0 bases and J gave up 5 bases, with 8 bases separating them. The CDR3 extends over 14 amino acids. The CDR3 DNA reads TGTGCCAGCAGTTACTCCGGACTCCACAATGAGCAGTTCTTC. Its translation: CASSYSGLHNEQFF.

This chain joins TRBV20-1 and TRBJ1-1; 7 bases are shared with TRBD1. V lost 6 bases to trimming and J lost 4 bases; unmatched junction nucleotides: 2. This CDR3 region has 11 residues. The V gene's germline CDR1 is DFQATT and CDR2 SNEGSKA (reference sequence). The CDR3: CSARGATEAFF. The CDR3 region has the DNA TGCAGTGCCAGGGGGGCCACTGAAGCTTTCTTT.

The chain combines TRBV21-1 with TRBJ1-1. TRBV21-1 is termed a pseudogene. This CDR3 spans 16 amino acids. CDR3 residues: CASSDKRRAENTEAFF. The CDR3 bases are TGTGCCAGCAGCGATAAGCGGAGGGCGGAGAACACTGAAGCTTTCTTT.

J is TRBJ1-4 and V is TRBV19; a possible D gene is TRBD1 (6 bases). The CDR3 has 15 amino acids. Germline loops: CDR1 LNHDA, CDR2 SQIVND (reference sequence). V dropped 8 bases and J dropped 7 bases, with 20 bases sitting between them. CDR3: CASQRYRDSGEKLFF. CDR3 coding DNA: TGTGCCAGTCAGAGATACAGGGATTCGGGTGAAAAACTGTTTTTT.

The chain carries TRBV27 and TRBJ2-3; 11 nucleotides align to TRBD2. CDR3 length: 15 residues. Germline-derived CDR1 and CDR2 are MNHEY and SMNVEV (reference sequence). V shed 5 bases, J shed 3 bases, and the junction held 4 bases outside the gene matches. This CDR3 reads CASSNRLAGTDTQYF. CDR3 DNA: TGTGCCAGCAGTAATCGACTAGCGGGAACAGATACGCAGTATTTT.

This sequence joins TRBV28 and TRBJ1-1; TRBD1 might be the D (5 bases). The ends were cut back, 7 bases at V and 1 base at J, with 28 bases in the middle. The germline gives CDR1 MDHEN, CDR2 SYDVKM. CDR3 size: 19 residues. The CDR3 sequence: CASTRSRTGNNPPNTEAFF. The CDR3 DNA follows: TGTGCCAGCACCCGGAGCCGAACAGGAAACAACCCTCCGAACACTGAAGCTTTCTTT.

This clone came up once. CDR3 amino acids: CASNDRVAGYTF. DNA for the CDR3: TGTGCCAGCAACGACAGGGTAGCAGGCTACACCTTC. This chain connects TRBV28 to TRBJ1-2; 7 bases map to TRBD1. V lost 7 bases and J lost 8; bases outside the gene matches: 7. Germline values: CDR1 MDHEN, CDR2 SYDVKM. This CDR3 comprises 12 residues.

This clone occurred once. The V and J genes are TRBV28 and TRBJ2-7; D is undetermined. V lost 3 bases to trimming and J lost 6 bases, with 6 bases between them. CDR1 is MDHEN and CDR2 is SYDVKM in the germline V gene. CDR3 size: 11 residues. The DNA of the CDR3 is TGTGCCAGCAGTTTGCCCCCCGAGCAGTACTTC. Translation: CASSLPPEQYF.

Here the CDR3 DNA reads TGTGCCAGCAGCTCTAACGTTAACACTGAAGCTTTCTTT. Translated, it gives CASSSNVNTEAFF. J is TRBJ1-1 and V is TRBV7-3, with D uncertain. The germline V gene has CDR1 SGHTA and CDR2 FQGTGA. The CDR3 consists of 13 residues. Trimming left V 4 bases short and J 2 bases short, with 8 bases between.

The chain uses TRBV12-3 or TRBV12-4 and TRBJ2-2; D is uncertain. V dropped 3 bases and J dropped 0 bases, with 2 bases sitting between them. This CDR3 contains 13 residues. Here the CDR3 DNA reads TGTGCCAGCAGTTTTCCGAACACCGGGGAGCTGTTTTTT. Translating gives CASSFPNTGELFF.

V is TRBV9 and J is TRBJ2-2; D assignment may be TRBD1 or TRBD2 (6 bases each). Germline assignment: CDR1 SGDLS and CDR2 YYNGEE. This CDR3 contains 20 residues. Between the trimmed V and J ends, which lost 4 bases and 5 bases, there was a span of 30 bases. The DNA for the CDR3 is TGTGCCAGCAGCCCGGAGGGACACGGGACGTTGATATGGGGTACCGGGGAGCTGTTTTTT. Translation gives CASSPEGHGTLIWGTGELFF. The full variable domain, its missing parts supplied by reference TRBV9 and TRBJ2-2, is DSGVTQTPKHLITATGQRVTLRCSPRSGDLSVYWYQQSLDQGLQFLIQYYNGEERAKGNILERFSAQQFPDLHSELNLSSLELGDSALYFCASSPEGHGTLIWGTGELFFGEGSRLTVL.

The CDR3 DNA reads as TGTGCCAGCAGCTCCCGGACAGGCCTCTATGGCTACACCTTC. It codes for CASSSRTGLYGYTF. The V and J genes are TRBV7-2 and TRBJ1-2; 7 bases are a match to TRBD1. V dropped 4 bases and J dropped 4; count of bases not matched to a gene: 6. The germline V gene encodes CDR1 SGHTA and CDR2 FQGNSA. CDR3 length: 14 residues.

This rearrangement joins TRBV2 to TRBJ2-3, with D possibly TRBD1 on 6 matching bases. The germline V and J ends were trimmed by 4 bases and 0 bases, with 17 bases remaining between them. This CDR3 contains 17 residues. The germline gives CDR1 SNHLY, CDR2 FYNNEI. The CDR3 bases are TGTGCCAGCAGTGGCCCACCGACAGGAGCTAGCACAGATACGCAGTATTTT. Residues: CASSGPPTGASTDTQYF.

In its sample, this clone was seen a few times. This chain uses TRBV28 with TRBJ1-5; D unresolved. There are 13 residues in the CDR3. From germline, CDR1 is MDHEN and CDR2 SYDVKM. The V gene lost 5 bases and the J gene lost 6 bases, with 11 bases spanning the gap. The CDR3, as DNA: TGTGCCAGCAGTCTCTTGGGGAGTCAGCCCCAGCATTTT. Residues: CASSLLGSQPQHF.

This chain uses TRBV4-1 with TRBJ2-7; perhaps TRBD2 as D (5 bases). V was pared by 1 base and J by 6 bases, with 19 bases between. Germline assignment: CDR1 MGHRA and CDR2 YSYEKL. CDR3 size: 16 residues. The CDR3 region is CASSQVLLAGTREQYF. In nucleotides, the CDR3 is TGCGCCAGCAGCCAAGTTCTGCTTGCGGGCACCCGCGAGCAGTACTTC.

This clone was seen just once. The V gene is TRBV7-2, the J gene TRBJ2-1; D not resolved. Germline CDR1 is SGHTA and CDR2 is FQGNSA. This CDR3 region has 14 residues. V was shortened by 3 bases and J by 5 bases, with 11 bases between the two germline ends. The CDR3, as DNA: TGTGCCAGCAGCTTTGGAACTCCTGACAATGAGCAGTTCTTC. This encodes CASSFGTPDNEQFF.

This clone has a single count. This sequence joins TRBV5-1 and TRBJ1-1; 8 nucleotides agree with TRBD1. Germline V CDR1 and CDR2: SGHRS, YFSETQ. Unmatched junction bases numbered 12, after V lost 4 bases and J lost 4 bases. The CDR3 contains 16 residues. The CDR3, as DNA: TGCGCCAGCAGCCGAAATGAACAGGGGGTAGGCACTGAAGCTTTCTTT. Translating it yields CASSRNEQGVGTEAFF.

The chain employs TRBV19 and TRBJ1-2, with D hard to call. The CDR3 has 13 amino acids. The V gene's germline CDR1 is LNHDA and CDR2 SQIVND (reference sequence). The V end lost 3 bases, the J end lost 4 bases, and 9 bases lay between the germline ends. In nucleotides, the CDR3 is TGTGCCAGTAGTATGATGGGGTTCTATGGCTACACCTTC. Translating it yields CASSMMGFYGYTF.